This entry concerns a single T cell receptor beta chain. The sample belongs to a study of blood T cell repertoires in COVID-19. Original processing methods: Nucleated cell number was recorded as an estimate derived from reference gene primer amplification. Profiling relied on immunoSEQ multiplex PCR, and the TCRdb table lists in-frame clones only, not all of them. The V and J calls and clone size are taken from that table; D and trimming were inferred from the DNA. The profile shows under 250,000 clones, roughly 92% of them singletons. This CDR3 has 16 amino acids. Germline loops: CDR1 SGHRS, CDR2 YFSETQ. After removal of 4 bases from V and 0 bases from J, the junction contained 2 bases not matched to a gene.

This clonotype was sampled from a man aged 55 to 70 with COVID-19, enrolled during active disease. The sequencing sample was made of peripheral blood. The chain is built from TRBV5-1 and TRBJ2-2, with 11 bases that match TRBD2. The CDR3 DNA is TGCGCCAGCAGCGTTAGCGGGGGGGCGAACACCGGGGAGCTGTTTTTT. This gives the protein CASSVSGGANTGELFF.